The 19 T cell receptor beta chains in this list originate from one sample, sequenced in a study of Graves' ophthalmopathy and Graves' hyperthyroidism. Amplified TCR beta CDR3 regions were obtained using RNA transcripts as template. RT-PCR in the first round used HTBI primers; a second-round multiplex PCR followed. TCRdb ran MiXCR on the multiplex PCR reads and lists one entry per CDR3 protein. The table has roughly 380,000 distinct CDR3 sequences, 15% seen once. Sequencing was carried out using peripheral blood. All receptors derive from a woman aged 18-29 years with stable Graves' hyperthyroidism.

This clonotype came up many times. The gene calls are TRBV11-2 and TRBJ1-3, with a tentative D call TRBD1 (5 bases). Germline-derived CDR1 and CDR2 are SGHAT and FQNNGV. This CDR3 comprises 16 residues. V lost 5 bases and J lost 4, with 18 bases in between. CDR3 DNA sequence: TGTGCCAGCAGCCCCGGGGCAGAATTTCGCGGAAACACCATATATTTT. Its protein product is CASSPGAEFRGNTIYF.

This clonotype was detected many times. The chain carries TRBV12-3 or TRBV12-4 and TRBJ1-1; no clear D. There are 13 residues in the CDR3. The ends were cut back, 4 bases at V and 0 bases at J, with 6 bases in the middle. CDR3 nucleotides: TGTGCCAGCAGTTCAGCGGTGAACACTGAAGCTTTCTTT. Translated, it gives CASSSAVNTEAFF.

This sequence joins TRBV4-2 and TRBJ1-2, with 9 bases aligning to TRBD1. V lost 0 bases to trimming and J lost 4 bases; unmatched junction nucleotides: 3. From germline, CDR1 is LGHNA and CDR2 YNFKEQ. This CDR3 contains 15 residues. DNA of the CDR3: TGTGCCAGCAGCCAAGAACGGGGACAGGGCTATGGCTACACCTTC. The encoded protein is CASSQERGQGYGYTF.

The V call is TRBV12-5, the J call TRBJ2-5; 10 bases align to TRBD1. The germline V gene has CDR1 LGHNT and CDR2 FRNRAP. The CDR3 has 15 amino acids. J gave up 2 bases and V 5 bases, and 5 bases lay outside the gene matches. The DNA for the CDR3 is TGTGCTAGTGGTGAAGACAGGGGGCGACAAGAGACCCAGTACTTC. This translates into CASGEDRGRQETQYF.

This clonotype was observed many times. The chain uses TRBV29-1 and TRBJ1-1; perhaps TRBD1 as D (5 bases). CDR1 SQVTM and CDR2 ANQGSEA come from the germline V gene. The CDR3 is 14 amino acids. Trimming took 1 base from V and 1 from J, leaving 10 bases between them. As DNA, the CDR3 is TGCAGCGTTGAAGGAATGGGGACGAACACTGAAGCTTTCTTT. It encodes CSVEGMGTNTEAFF.

The chain employs TRBV11-2 and TRBJ2-5; 8 bases are a match to TRBD2. Trimming at V came to 7 bases and at J to 1 base, leaving 11 bases not matched to a gene. The germline V gene has CDR1 SGHAT and CDR2 FQNNGV. The CDR3 runs to 16 residues. DNA of the CDR3: TGTGCCAGCACGGGAGGGGAGCACCCTCCCCAAGAGACCCAGTACTTC. Translating it yields CASTGGEHPPQETQYF.

This clonotype appeared many times. The chain uses TRBV12-3 or TRBV12-4 and TRBJ1-3, with 8 positions matching TRBD1. Trimming took 6 bases from V and 4 from J; bases not matched to a gene: 11. The CDR3 loop spans 16 amino acids. CDR3 in amino acids: CASSRMGQVSGNTIYF. The CDR3 nucleotides read TGTGCCAGCAGCCGAATGGGACAGGTTTCGGGAAACACCATATATTTT.

This clonotype was seen a handful of times. The chain is built from TRBV13 and TRBJ2-2, with TRBD1 as a possible D gene (5 bases). V lost 2 bases and J 6 bases, leaving 19 bases between the germline ends. The CDR3 loop spans 17 amino acids. Germline V gives CDR1 PRHDT, CDR2 FYEKMQ (reference sequence). CDR3 sequence (DNA): TGTGCCAGCAGCTTATCGTTGACAGCCCCCCGGGCCGGGGAGCTGTTTTTT. Residues: CASSLSLTAPRAGELFF.

There are many counts of this clonotype. The V gene is TRBV7-2, the J gene TRBJ1-1; TRBD1 aligns across 12 bases. The CDR3 loop spans 15 amino acids. Germline trimming cut 4 bases from V and 10 bases from J; bases unmatched to any gene: 10. Germline V CDR1 and CDR2: SGHTA, FQGNSA. CDR3 bases: TGTGCCAGCAGCTCCGCCGGGACAGGGGGCAATGGAGCTTTCTTT. Its translation: CASSSAGTGGNGAFF.

For this clonotype: This may be a read error, as it is one base from a much larger clone. The J gene is TRBJ1-1, the V gene TRBV20-1; D not resolved. V lost 4 bases and J 6 bases, leaving 9 bases between the germline ends. Germline V gene data show CDR1 as DFQATT and CDR2 as SNEGSKA (reference sequence). There are 11 residues in the CDR3. The CDR3 spells CSANGLSEAFF. The CDR3 DNA sequence: TGCAGTGCTAATGGGCTCTCTGAAGCTTTCTTT.

Written as DNA, the CDR3 is TGTGCCAGCAGCGTAGGCGGAGGTACCGACGAGCAGTACTTC. The encoded protein is CASSVGGGTDEQYF. V and J are TRBV9 and TRBJ2-7; D is perhaps TRBD2 (5 bases). V dropped 0 bases and J dropped 5 bases, with 12 bases sitting between them. Looked up from germline, CDR1 is SGDLS and CDR2 is YYNGEE. The CDR3 loop spans 14 amino acids.

The chain combines TRBV5-4 with TRBJ2-7; 7 nucleotides match TRBD2. Germline lookup yields CDR1 SGHNT and CDR2 YYREEE (reference sequence). The trim removed 1 base at V and 0 bases at J, leaving 4 bases unmatched. CDR3 length: 15 residues. The CDR3 DNA follows: TGTGCCAGCAGCTTGATCGGCGGGAGCTCCTACGAGCAGTACTTC. It encodes CASSLIGGSSYEQYF.

The chain uses TRBV5-1 and TRBJ1-1; 7 bases are a match to TRBD1. This CDR3 contains 12 residues. In germline, CDR1 is SGHRS, CDR2 YFSETQ. V lost 5 bases and J lost 9; bases outside the gene matches: 7. CDR3 in DNA: TGCGCCAGCAGTATCGACAGGGCTCAAGCTTTCTTT. Protein sequence: CASSIDRAQAFF.

This clonotype turned up a few times. V gene TRBV10-2 combines with J gene TRBJ1-5; unclear D gene. The ends were cut back, 10 bases at V and 0 bases at J, with 13 bases in the middle. The CDR3 runs to 14 residues. In germline, CDR1 is WSHSY, CDR2 SAAADI. Written as DNA, the CDR3 is TGCGCCACTGAAGGTCTTTATAGCAATCAGCCCCAGCATTTT. Translated, it gives CATEGLYSNQPQHF.

The sample holds a few counts of this clonotype. V gene TRBV20-1 combines with J gene TRBJ1-3, with D hard to call. The germline CDR1 and CDR2 sequences are DFQATT and SNEGSKA (reference sequence). CDR3 length equals 15 residues. Between the trimmed V and J ends, which lost 1 base and 4 bases, there was a span of 14 bases. The chain's CDR3 is CSARADDGAGNTIYF. The DNA of the CDR3 is TGCAGTGCTAGAGCCGACGACGGCGCCGGAAACACCATATATTTT.

The chain combines TRBV28 with TRBJ1-1; 7 bases agree with TRBD1. CDR3 length: 12 amino acids. Germline V gene data show CDR1 as MDHEN and CDR2 as SYDVKM. The V gene end was trimmed by 2 bases and the J gene end by 10 bases; junction bases not matched to a gene: 4. Here the CDR3 reads CASSLLDRLAFF. In DNA form, the CDR3 reads TGTGCCAGCAGTTTACTGGACAGGCTAGCTTTCTTT.

Many counts were recorded for this clonotype. The rearrangement uses TRBV11-2 and TRBJ2-6, with 9 positions matching TRBD2. Germline CDR1 and CDR2: SGHAT and FQNNGV. The CDR3 covers 17 residues. Unmatched junction bases numbered 4, after V lost 3 bases and J lost 1 base. The CDR3 protein is CASSLGGGASGANVLTF. CDR3 DNA: TGTGCCAGCAGCTTGGGCGGGGGGGCGTCTGGGGCCAACGTCCTGACTTTC.

This clonotype was found many times. The V and J genes are TRBV12-3 or TRBV12-4 and TRBJ2-4; D remains ambiguous. V lost 3 bases and J 6 bases, leaving 18 bases between the germline ends. This CDR3 contains 16 residues. CDR3 residues: CASSFGSIIAPNIQYF. As DNA, the CDR3 is TGTGCCAGCAGTTTCGGGTCAATTATAGCCCCAAACATTCAGTACTTC.

This clonotype was picked up many times. This sequence joins TRBV12-3 or TRBV12-4 and TRBJ1-1, with D tentatively TRBD1 (6 bases). CDR3 length: 15 residues. The germline V and J ends were trimmed by 5 bases and 4 bases, with 17 bases remaining between them. The CDR3 DNA sequence: TGTGCCAGCAGTCAGGGGCCGGGGGCGAGCACTGAAGCTTTCTTT. It specifies CASSQGPGASTEAFF.